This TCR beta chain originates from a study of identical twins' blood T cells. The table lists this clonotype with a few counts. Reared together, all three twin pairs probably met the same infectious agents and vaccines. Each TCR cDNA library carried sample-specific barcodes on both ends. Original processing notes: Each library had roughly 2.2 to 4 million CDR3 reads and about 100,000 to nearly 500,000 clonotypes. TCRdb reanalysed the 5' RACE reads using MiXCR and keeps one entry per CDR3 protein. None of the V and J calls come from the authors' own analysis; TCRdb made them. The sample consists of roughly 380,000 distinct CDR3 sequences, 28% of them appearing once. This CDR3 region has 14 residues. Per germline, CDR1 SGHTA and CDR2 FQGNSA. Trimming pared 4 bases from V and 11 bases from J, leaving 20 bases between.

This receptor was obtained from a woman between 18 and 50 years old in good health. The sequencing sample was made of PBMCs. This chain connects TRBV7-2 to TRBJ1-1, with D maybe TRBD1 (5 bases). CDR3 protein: CASSSTPTVLVAFF. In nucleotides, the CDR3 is TGTGCCAGCAGCTCCACCCCGACAGTTCTGGTTGCTTTCTTT.